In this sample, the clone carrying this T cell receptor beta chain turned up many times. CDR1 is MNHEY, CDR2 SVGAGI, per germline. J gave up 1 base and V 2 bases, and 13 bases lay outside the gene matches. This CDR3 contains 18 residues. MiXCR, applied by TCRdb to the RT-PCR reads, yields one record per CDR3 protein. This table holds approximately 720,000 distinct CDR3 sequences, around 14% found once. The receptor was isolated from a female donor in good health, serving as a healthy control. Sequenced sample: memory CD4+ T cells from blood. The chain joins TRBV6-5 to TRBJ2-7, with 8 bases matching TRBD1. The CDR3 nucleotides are TGTGCCAGCAGTTACCACTTCTTCCCGGGACAGGAGTCCTACGAGCAGTACTTC. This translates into CASSYHFFPGQESYEQYF.